This TCR beta chain was identified in a study of T cell responses to AZD1222 COVID-19 vaccine (dated by TCRdb to the early 2020s). A note on the overall study: AZD1222 recipients whose second dose came at about 4 weeks and those whose second dose came at about 12 weeks were combined into one group, since spike-specific TCR depth and breadth did not differ between the two schedules. TCR sequencing covered roughly 230 trial participants: around 210 given two doses of AZD1222 and approximately 26 given two doses of MenACWY control vaccine. Trial participants were enrolled by age into 18-55, 56-69 and 70-plus year subgroups, with approximately 150, 28 and 58 TCR-sequenced participants respectively.

On the study overall, not on this receptor specifically: Epitopes outside the regions mutated in the B.1.351 and B.1.1.7 variants were reportedly recognized by nearly half of the unique spike-specific TCRs. Conclusions about previously exposed vaccinees were limited because only a handful of AZD1222 recipients were SARS-CoV-2 seropositive at baseline. In the small 56-69-year group, the increase in depth fell short of significance, most likely because of low power. Because no samples from the day 14 peak response were available, repertoires could be characterized only after the peak T cell response. Participants were mostly white British, with more females than males. The authors suggested clonal diversity may have been underestimated. Spike-specific TCR breadth and depth rose significantly after two AZD1222 doses compared with day 0 and with MenACWY recipients. The whole spike protein was spanned by vaccine-associated CD4 TCRs, and dominant responses were seen in regions 160-218 and 743-854.

On this clone: Its antigen remains undetermined. No clone much larger than this one lies a single base away; base qualities are absent.

The CDR3 regions of human TCRbeta chains were analyzed by immunosequencing. The source study handled its data this way. Repertoire TCRs were matched against a reference library of SARS-CoV-2-specific TCRs generated with the MIRA antigen-specificity platform. Breadth was defined as the fraction of unique TCRs that were SARS-CoV-2-associated, and depth was defined as the fraction of total T cells that were SARS-CoV-2-associated. Using the MIRA data, each spike-specific TCR was assigned both to the spike region to which the TCR was reactive and to a CD4 or CD8 class. Log10-transformed breadth and depth values were compared by one-way ANOVA with Sidak's multiple comparisons tests. TCRdb limited this immuneACCESS table to in-frame rearrangements with V and J called. A share of clones is missing; checked studies link under half to unresolved V genes, and the rest is unexplained. The DNA gave D and trimming, while V, J and clone size come from that table. Present in this sample are around 94,000 clones, around nine tenths of which were seen just once. The leading ten clones occupy roughly 21% of the sample.

This specimen's time point label, per the study, means: baseline before first vaccination. Samples from vaccinated people were obtained from the UK trials COV001 and COV002, which included a single-blind randomized controlled phase 2/3 trial of AZD1222 (ChAdOx1 nCoV-19) in healthy adults. For TCRbeta chain sequencing, PBMC samples were collected from trial participants at day 0 and at day 28 after the second dose. The input for sequencing was peripheral blood, taken on day 0 of AZD1222 vaccination. The source is an adult in good health.

The encoded CDR3 is CSVDLGQGYYEQYF. Read as DNA, the sequence is TGCAGCGTTGATTTGGGACAGGGGTACTACGAGCAGTACTTC. The rearranged chain carries TRBV29-1 and TRBJ2-7; 10 bases in between match TRBD1. The V end gives up 3 bases and the J end 3 bases, leaving 5 bases in the junction not matched to a gene. Reading from cysteine to phenylalanine, the CDR3 counts 14 amino acids. The CDR3 DNA has 42 bases and is translated from base 1. From a lookup of the germline V gene, CDR1 and CDR2 are SQVTM and ANQGSEA.